This T cell receptor (beta chain) was sequenced during a study of neoadjuvant nivolumab and ipilimumab in lung cancer. Study-wide results and limits: Pathologic regression was not significantly tied to TCR clonality. Resected-tumor TCR richness correlated positively with pretherapy blood richness. Compared with tumor-adjacent uninvolved lung, resected tumors showed greater richness and clonality.

As concerns this clone: Its antigen is unidentified.

TCRdb's copy holds only in-frame clones and misses some; the assay was immunoSEQ multiplex PCR. Among some 20,000 clones listed, approximately 79% were seen once. This CDR3 is built from 13 residues. The ends were cut back, 5 bases at V and 1 base at J, with 8 bases in the middle. CDR1 is SEHNR, CDR2 FQNEAQ, per germline (reference sequence). The chain links TRBV7-9 to TRBJ1-2; D is unresolved. This specimen consisted of tumor tissue, obtained after neoadjuvant nivolumab, alone or with ipilimumab, at or shortly before surgery. This TCR came from an adult with non-small cell lung cancer. CDR3 sequence reads: CASSPGLNYGYTF. CDR3 coding DNA: TGTGCCAGCAGCCCCGGCCTTAACTATGGCTACACCTTC.